A selection of T cell receptor beta chains follows, all from one sample in a study of T cell repertoires in cytomegalovirus infection. For these receptors, no antigen is known. TCRdb ran MiXCR on the reads and lists one entry per CDR3 protein. Of about 700,000 distinct CDR3 sequences listed, roughly 36% are singletons. This specimen consisted of cultured PBMCs, obtained from culture after CMV antigen stimulation. These receptors were obtained from a human donor in good health (CMV status not recorded). Some clones in this sample may be carry-over from other donors' samples. CDR3s include the opening cysteine and the closing phenylalanine or tryptophan.

V gene: TRBV11-3; J gene: TRBJ2-3; CDR3 protein: CASSSGRENTQYF
V gene: TRBV2; J gene: TRBJ2-2; CDR3 protein: CASRTSGSTGELFF
V gene: TRBV12-5; J gene: TRBJ2-2; CDR3 protein: CASGVTLGGVDTGELFF
V gene: TRBV19; J gene: TRBJ2-3; CDR3 protein: CASSSQRWNTDTQYF
V gene: TRBV7-2; J gene: TRBJ2-6; CDR3 protein: CASSHQQGQANVLTF
V gene: TRBV7-8; J gene: TRBJ1-5; CDR3 protein: CASSLDGKFNQPQHF
V gene: TRBV7-2; J gene: TRBJ2-7; CDR3 protein: CASSITAGGTYEQYF
V gene: TRBV7-6; J gene: TRBJ1-6; CDR3 protein: CASSLVAGSHNSPLHF
V gene: TRBV11-2; J gene: TRBJ2-3; CDR3 protein: CASSLRDPKDTQYF
V gene: TRBV27; J gene: TRBJ2-7; CDR3 protein: CATGGRSYHEQYF
V gene: TRBV9; J gene: TRBJ2-1; CDR3 protein: CASSVRPGPFNEQFF
V gene: TRBV12-3/TRBV12-4; J gene: TRBJ1-2; CDR3 protein: CASSPRTEYGYTF
V gene: TRBV7-9; J gene: TRBJ2-2; CDR3 protein: CASSPGGGLNTGELFF
V gene: TRBV12-3/TRBV12-4; J gene: TRBJ1-1; CDR3 protein: CASCHSGGEAFF
V gene: TRBV7-8; J gene: TRBJ2-1; CDR3 protein: CASSHHWLQGRNEQFF
V gene: TRBV5-1; J gene: TRBJ2-3; CDR3 protein: CASSLEGRRTTDTQYF
V gene: TRBV7-8; J gene: TRBJ2-3; CDR3 protein: CASSFPGGHTDTQYF